This TCR beta chain was obtained from a study of regulatory and conventional T cells in RAG deficiency. The study's findings and limits: Patient subsets had shorter CDR3s; Omenn Treg-Tconv overlap exceeded 85%.

Profiling relied on immunoSEQ multiplex PCR, and the TCRdb table lists in-frame clones only, not all of them. The data show 34,000 or so clones, over 75% seen once. The junction had 25 bases not matched to a gene; V was cut back by 9 bases and J by 5 bases. CDR3 size: 20 residues. Germline CDR1 LNHDA, CDR2 SQIVND (reference sequence). Details on this clone: Its antigen is still unknown.

The sample also formed part of further work on regulatory T cells. This second study says: Amplification used 52 TRBV primers and 13 TRBJ primers.

The chain uses TRBV19 and TRBJ2-3; 11 bases are a match to TRBD2. This sequence originates from a human donor in good health. Sample: CD8+ T cells sorted from blood. This CDR3 reads CASSSWGLDVAGGLGDTQYF. The CDR3 DNA sequence: TGTGCCAGCAGTTCCTGGGGTCTCGATGTAGCGGGAGGGCTGGGAGATACGCAGTATTTT.